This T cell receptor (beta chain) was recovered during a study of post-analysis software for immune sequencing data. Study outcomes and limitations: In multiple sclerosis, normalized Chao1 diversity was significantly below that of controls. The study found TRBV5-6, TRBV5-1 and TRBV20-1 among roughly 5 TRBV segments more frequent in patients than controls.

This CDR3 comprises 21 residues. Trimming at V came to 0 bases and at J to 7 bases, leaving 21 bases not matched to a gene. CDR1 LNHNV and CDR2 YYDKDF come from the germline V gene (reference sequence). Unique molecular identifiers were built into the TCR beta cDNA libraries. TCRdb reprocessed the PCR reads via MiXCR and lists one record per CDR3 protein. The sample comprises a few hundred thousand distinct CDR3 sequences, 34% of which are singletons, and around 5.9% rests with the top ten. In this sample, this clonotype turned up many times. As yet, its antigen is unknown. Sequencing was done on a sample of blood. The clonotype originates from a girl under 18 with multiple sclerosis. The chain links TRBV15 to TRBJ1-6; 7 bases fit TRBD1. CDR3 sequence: CATSRDGFAQGQPSWNSPLHF. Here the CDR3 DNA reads TGTGCCACCAGCAGAGATGGCTTCGCTCAGGGACAGCCATCCTGGAATTCACCCCTCCACTTT.